This TCR beta chain was profiled in a study of cytomegalovirus exposure and HLA in healthy donors. About this clone itself: The antigen remains unidentified.

Germline V gene data show CDR1 as SGDLS and CDR2 as YYNGEE. V trimming: 3 bases; J trimming: 10 bases; junction bases outside the gene matches: 6. The CDR3 is 13 residues long. General study results and limits: The study put some 160 TCR beta chains on its list as cytomegalovirus-associated.

A multiplex PCR was run with 60 Vbeta primers and 13 Jbeta primers. The assay was immunoSEQ multiplex PCR, and TCRdb's table has in-frame clones only and misses some. The listing contains around 76,000 clones. The sequence came from a man between 40 and 49 years old in good health and CMV-seronegative. Sequenced input: PBMCs. The chain is built from TRBV9 and TRBJ1-4, with 7 bases aligning to TRBD1. The CDR3 loop is CASSARQGGKLFF. CDR3 nucleotide sequence: TGTGCCAGCAGCGCTAGACAGGGTGGAAAACTGTTTTTT.